This T cell receptor (beta chain) was recovered during a study of cytotoxic CD8 clonotypes in ibrutinib-treated CLL (dated by TCRdb to the early 2020s). For context, the study as a whole: The cohort had ten to twelve relapsed/refractory and about 15 treatment-naive patients; about 17 were IGHV unmutated. Every remission and progressive disease sample was obtained while ibrutinib was still being received by the patients. On average, each sample yielded 255,043 productive templates and about 100,000 productive rearrangements. Samples at response were collected after a median of 12 months of treatment, with a range of roughly 6 to 40 months. Of the 86 people in the trial, approximately 28 had longitudinal samples available. Responses were partial in around 25 patients and complete in 2; after median around 68 months follow-up, some 14 stayed in remission and 12 progressed. Cryopreserved peripheral blood mononuclear cells were collected before treatment, at response, and at either disease progression or sustained remission.

Each clonotype received, on average, 10x coverage in deep resolution sequencing performed on a MiSeq, where the target depth lay between 1 in 1 million and 1 in 200,000 T cells. TCR beta libraries were generated with the immunoSEQ hsTCRB Kit. Per the original workflow: ImmunoSEQ Data Assistant and ImmunoSEQ Analyzer were used for data analysis, and V, D and J genes were assigned according to IMGT definitions. Clonality, which ranges from 0 to 1, was calculated by subtracting the normalized Shannon entropy of productive rearrangement frequencies from one. Only overrepresented clonotypes making up at least 0.05% of each patient's repertoire were included in the public clonotype analysis. Repertoires from about a dozen age-matched healthy donors in immuneACCESS were used as clonality controls. Drawn from immuneACCESS, this table holds only the in-frame rearrangements with V and J called that TCRdb kept. Clones are partly lost; checked studies trace under half to an unresolved V gene and leave the rest unexplained. The V and J calls and clone size were taken over from that table, and D and trimming were inferred from the DNA. The sample data list approximately 140,000 clones, and about 80% of these were observed just once. The ten top clones hold 25% to 30% of the sample.

Notes on this clone: What this receptor recognizes is not known. No clone much larger than this one lies a single base away; base qualities are absent.

What the time point label conveys for this sample: roughly 12 months on ibrutinib. For TCR beta library preparation, approximately 2 micrograms of genomic DNA were isolated from cryopreserved PBMCs. Longitudinal blood samples from CLL patients on ibrutinib monotherapy underwent high-throughput TCR beta sequencing. The patients took part in an open-label, single-center phase 2 trial of ibrutinib monotherapy. Overall results and qualifications from the work: Public clonotypes were rare and either contracted or stayed stable during treatment, and the rise in clonality at ibrutinib response reflected the expansion of private clonotypes. Lymph node repertoires were not examined, and the timing of sampling was not matched between patients in sustained remission and those whose disease progressed. An increase in clonality was observed at ibrutinib response, with clonality remaining stable during sustained remission and falling back toward baseline at progression. Baseline clonality was found to be higher than that of age-matched healthy donors and was strongly correlated with circulating CD8+ T-cell counts.

The CDR3 runs 14 residues from the cysteine to the phenylalanine. The kept DNA is CDR3 alone, 42 bases in frame from the first base. V drops 2 bases and J drops 10 bases, leaving 17 bases in between. CDR1 and CDR2 are read off the germline V gene as SNHLY and FYNNEI. Sequencing was performed on PBMCs, taken after 12 months of ibrutinib treatment. The chain uses TRBV2 and TRBJ1-1, with the D gene call left open. This clonotype originated in a human donor with chronic lymphocytic leukemia. The CDR3 here reads CASSESRVARGAFF. The sequence in DNA is TGTGCCAGCAGTGAAAGTCGGGTAGCCCGGGGAGCTTTCTTT.